Shown below are 28 T cell receptor beta chains from a single sample sequenced in a study of T cell changes during pregnancy in multiple sclerosis. Assay used: immunoSEQ multiplex PCR; TCRdb lists only in-frame clones, some missing. The data hold more than 90,000 clones, with 91% observed a single time. Sequences were derived from peripheral blood, sampled in the second trimester of pregnancy. These receptors were taken from a female donor with multiple sclerosis, enrolled in a pregnancy study.

The chain is built from TRBV9 and TRBJ2-1; 7 nucleotides agree with TRBD2. The CDR3 sequence is 15 residues long. The trim removed 5 bases at V and 2 bases at J, leaving 7 bases unmatched. Germline loops: CDR1 SGDLS, CDR2 YYNGEE. The CDR3 region is CASRPGLEAYNEQFF. The CDR3 DNA sequence: TGTGCCAGCAGGCCAGGACTAGAGGCCTACAATGAGCAGTTCTTC.

CDR3 loop: CASSERTGKGANVLTF. As DNA, the CDR3 is TGTGCCAGCAGTGAGCGGACAGGGAAAGGGGCCAACGTCCTGACTTTC. V usage is TRBV25-1 and J usage is TRBJ2-6; 8 positions match TRBD1. The ends lost 3 bases at V and 4 bases at J; junction bases unmatched: 5. Germline CDR1 is MGHDK and CDR2 is SYGVNS. The length of the CDR3 is 16 residues.

The chain links TRBV6-5 to TRBJ2-3; 8 positions match TRBD2. Trimming cost V 2 bases and J 2 bases; bases outside gene matches: 6. Germline CDR1 and CDR2: MNHEY and SVGAGI. This CDR3 comprises 16 residues. The CDR3 DNA reads TGTGCCAGCAGTTACGTCGCCGGGAGGGCCACAGATACGCAGTATTTT. It is translated as CASSYVAGRATDTQYF.

This sequence joins TRBV7-6 and TRBJ2-1; 12 positions agree with TRBD2. J lost 6 bases, V lost 5 bases, and 5 bases had no gene match. Germline CDR1 SGHVS, CDR2 FNYEAQ. This CDR3 comprises 15 residues. Here the CDR3 DNA reads TGTGCCAGCAGCGCCTCTAGCGGGAGGGCCAATGAGCAGTTCTTC. This sequence encodes CASSASSGRANEQFF.

The chain couples TRBV7-2 to TRBJ2-7, with 11 bases lining up with TRBD2. The length of the CDR3 is 15 residues. Germline values: CDR1 SGHTA, CDR2 FQGNSA. The J segment lost 3 bases and the V segment lost 1 base, leaving 2 bases of the junction unmatched. The CDR3 bases are TGTGCCAGCAGCTTAGTAGCGGGAGGGGACTACGAGCAGTACTTC. Its translation: CASSLVAGGDYEQYF.

V gene TRBV9 combines with J gene TRBJ2-2; D is perhaps TRBD1 (5 bases). The length of the CDR3 is 15 residues. Trimming removed 0 bases at V and 7 bases at J, with 13 bases between. Germline CDR1 and CDR2: SGDLS and YYNGEE. DNA of the CDR3: TGTGCCAGCAGCGTAGCACAGGTAGAAGGCGGGGAGCTGTTTTTT. Its translation: CASSVAQVEGGELFF.

The rearrangement joins TRBV10-3 to TRBJ2-5, with 7 bases identical to TRBD1. The CDR3 loop spans 14 amino acids. Germline V gene data show CDR1 as ENHRY and CDR2 as SYGVKD. The J segment lost 5 bases and the V segment lost 3 bases, leaving 6 bases of the junction unmatched. CDR3 sequence reads: CAISDPRGLETQYF. In DNA form, the CDR3 reads TGTGCCATCAGTGATCCTAGGGGGCTGGAGACCCAGTACTTC.

This clone appeared once. The chain combines TRBV5-1 with TRBJ2-7; D remains ambiguous. CDR1 is SGHRS, CDR2 YFSETQ, per germline. This CDR3 is built from 13 residues. V gave up 2 bases and J gave up 0 bases, with 6 bases separating them. CDR3 sequence (DNA): TGCGCCAGCAGCTTCACAGTCTCCTACGAGCAGTACTTC. This translates into CASSFTVSYEQYF. The variable domain in full, with the rest retrieved from reference TRBV5-1 and TRBJ2-7, is KAGVTQTPRYLIKTRGQQVTLSCSPISGHRSVSWYQQTPGQGLQFLFEYFSETQRNKGNFPGRFSGRQFSNSRSEMNVSTLELGDSALYLCASSFTVSYEQYFGPGTRLTVT.

This chain links TRBV5-1 with TRBJ2-3, with a possible D match to TRBD1 (5 bases). The germline gives CDR1 SGHRS, CDR2 YFSETQ. Deletions cut 0 bases from V and 2 bases from J, with 7 bases between. The CDR3 runs to 14 residues. CDR3 sequence reads: CASSLAGSTDTQYF. The CDR3 DNA reads TGCGCCAGCAGCTTGGCAGGGTCCACAGATACGCAGTATTTT.

This sequence joins TRBV9 and TRBJ2-2; 8 bases fit TRBD1. Germline V gene data show CDR1 as SGDLS and CDR2 as YYNGEE. The CDR3 is made up of 15 amino acids. V lost 0 bases to trimming and J lost 6 bases; unmatched junction nucleotides: 4. The CDR3 DNA is TGTGCCAGCAGCGTAGTGACAGGGGTGGCCGGGGAGCTGTTTTTT. Translation gives CASSVVTGVAGELFF.

The chain uses TRBV13 and TRBJ1-1; D is unclear. Trimming removed 3 bases at V and 1 base at J, with 15 bases between. CDR3 length: 16 amino acids. Germline CDR1 is PRHDT and CDR2 is FYEKMQ (reference sequence). CDR3 residues: CASSLSGSRRNTEAFF. The CDR3 nucleotides read TGTGCCAGCAGCTTGTCGGGAAGTCGAAGGAACACTGAAGCTTTCTTT.

This chain links TRBV9 with TRBJ2-2, with D possibly matching TRBD1 (6 bases). The CDR3 is 17 residues long. The germline gives CDR1 SGDLS, CDR2 YYNGEE. V gave up 4 bases and J gave up 1 base, with 17 bases separating them. The CDR3 protein is CASSPRDILRNTGELFF. For the CDR3, the DNA is TGTGCCAGCAGCCCCCGGGACATCCTAAGGAACACCGGGGAGCTGTTTTTT.

This rearrangement joins TRBV19 to TRBJ1-5; D remains unclear. The CDR3 sequence is 16 residues long. V lost 2 bases to trimming and J lost 3 bases, with 14 bases between them. Germline V CDR1 and CDR2: LNHDA, SQIVND (reference sequence). The CDR3 loop is CASSIKAADVNQPQHF. The CDR3 bases are TGTGCCAGTAGTATAAAAGCGGCGGACGTCAATCAGCCCCAGCATTTT.

This clone was detected only a few times. This rearrangement joins TRBV7-3 to TRBJ1-3; the D is unclear. The CDR3 runs to 13 residues. Trimming pared 2 bases from V and 7 bases from J, leaving 9 bases between. CDR1 and CDR2 from the germline V gene are SGHTA and FQGTGA. CDR3 in amino acids: CASSLGRGNTIYF. Here the CDR3 DNA reads TGTGCCAGCAGCTTAGGGCGTGGGAACACCATATATTTT.

This chain joins TRBV10-3 and TRBJ2-2; D uncertain. Germline CDR1 reads ENHRY; CDR2 reads SYGVKD. V lost 4 bases and J 5 bases, leaving 11 bases between the germline ends. The CDR3 is 14 amino acids. The CDR3 DNA reads TGTGCCATCAGTGCCGTAGAGTTTACCGGGGAGCTGTTTTTT. Translation: CAISAVEFTGELFF.

This chain uses TRBV5-4 with TRBJ2-5; D is possibly TRBD2 (7 bases). V lost 3 bases, J lost 3 bases, and 18 bases lay in between. CDR3 length equals 16 residues. The germline gives CDR1 SGHNT, CDR2 YYREEE (reference sequence). CDR3 loop: CASSYPLRGGEETQYF. The CDR3 bases are TGTGCCAGCAGCTACCCGCTACGAGGGGGGGAAGAGACCCAGTACTTC.

The J gene is TRBJ2-1, the V gene TRBV30, with D possibly matching TRBD1 (5 bases). With 0 bases removed from V and 2 bases from J, the gap between germline ends came to 11 bases. Germline assignment: CDR1 GTSNPN and CDR2 SVGIG (reference sequence). The CDR3 has 15 residues. The CDR3: CAWSVVDRAYNEQFF. CDR3 in DNA: TGTGCCTGGAGTGTGGTTGACAGAGCCTACAATGAGCAGTTCTTC.

This clone occurred once. The chain joins TRBV7-3 to TRBJ2-3; D gene uncertain. The CDR3 sequence is 15 residues long. V lost 5 bases, J lost 0 bases, and 12 bases lay in between. Germline CDR1 and CDR2: SGHTA and FQGTGA. The CDR3 DNA is TGTGCCAGCAGCGATAGTCCGTCTAGCACAGATACGCAGTATTTT. This translates into CASSDSPSSTDTQYF. The entire variable domain, with the rest obtained from reference TRBV7-3 and TRBJ2-3, is as follows: GAGVSQTPSNKVTEKGKYVELRCDPISGHTALYWYRQSLGQGPEFLIYFQGTGAADDSGLPNDRFFAVRPEGSVSTLKIQRTERGDSAVYLCASSDSPSSTDTQYFGPGTRLTVL.

The chain joins TRBV7-3 to TRBJ2-1; D not resolved. The CDR3 has 13 residues. Trimming shortened V by 4 bases and J by 3 bases, and 7 bases separated the two germline ends. The V gene's germline CDR1 is SGHTA and CDR2 FQGTGA. The CDR3 is CASSSTFYNEQFF. DNA of the CDR3: TGTGCCAGCAGCTCAACCTTCTACAATGAGCAGTTCTTC.

CDR3 protein: CASSSALTGYDSPLHF. The CDR3 nucleotides are TGTGCCAGCAGCTCAGCACTGACAGGGTATGATTCACCCCTCCACTTT. The chain joins TRBV5-6 to TRBJ1-6; 7 bases agree with TRBD1. The CDR3 covers 16 residues. Germline CDR1 and CDR2: SGHDT and YYEEEE. The V segment lost 3 bases and the J segment 8 bases; nucleotides outside the gene matches: 11.

The rearrangement joins TRBV28 to TRBJ2-2, with a tentative D call TRBD1 (5 bases). Germline V gene data show CDR1 as MDHEN and CDR2 as SYDVKM. V was pared by 6 bases and J by 4 bases, with 9 bases between. The CDR3 totals 13 residues. The CDR3 here is CASRIRVTGELFF. As DNA, the CDR3 is TGTGCCAGCAGAATCAGGGTCACCGGGGAGCTGTTTTTT. The variable domain in full, with the rest retrieved from reference TRBV28 and TRBJ2-2, is DVKVTQSSRYLVKRTGEKVFLECVQDMDHENMFWYRQDPGLGLRLIYFSYDVKMKEKGDIPEGYSVSREKKERFSLILESASTNQTSMYLCASRIRVTGELFFGEGSRLTVL.

The genes are TRBV7-2 and TRBJ2-7; possible D gene TRBD2, 6 bases. Germline lookup yields CDR1 SGHTA and CDR2 FQGNSA. The CDR3 runs to 14 residues. V was shortened by 1 base and J by 6 bases, with 13 bases between the two germline ends. The CDR3 bases are TGTGCCAGCAGCTTAGATGGGGGGTTGGCCGAGCAGTACTTC. Its protein is CASSLDGGLAEQYF. The full variable domain, its missing parts supplied by reference TRBV7-2 and TRBJ2-7, is GAGVSQSPSNKVTEKGKDVELRCDPISGHTALYWYRQSLGQGLEFLIYFQGNSAPDKSGLPSDRFSAERTGGSVSTLTIQRTQQEDSAVYLCASSLDGGLAEQYFGPGTRLTVT.

The V and J genes are TRBV5-8 and TRBJ1-5; D might be TRBD1 (5 bases). The CDR3 length is 16 residues. V was trimmed by 4 bases and J by 0 bases, leaving 14 bases between them. Germline CDR1 is SGHTS and CDR2 is YDEGEE. CDR3 sequence (DNA): TGTGCCAGCAGCCTGCTGGCAGGGTCTAGCAATCAGCCCCAGCATTTT. As protein: CASSLLAGSSNQPQHF.

The rearrangement links TRBV28 to TRBJ1-1; D is unclear. Trimming took 6 bases from V and 0 from J, leaving 5 bases between them. CDR3 length: 12 residues. Germline lookup yields CDR1 MDHEN and CDR2 SYDVKM. Here the CDR3 DNA reads TGTGCCAGCAGATACATGAACACTGAAGCTTTCTTT. Its translation: CASRYMNTEAFF. Drawing the rest from reference TRBV28 and TRBJ1-1, the complete variable domain is DVKVTQSSRYLVKRTGEKVFLECVQDMDHENMFWYRQDPGLGLRLIYFSYDVKMKEKGDIPEGYSVSREKKERFSLILESASTNQTSMYLCASRYMNTEAFFGQGTRLTVV.

The chain joins TRBV11-2 to TRBJ2-1; D remains ambiguous. The V gene lost 4 bases and the J gene lost 7 bases, with 17 bases spanning the gap. In germline, CDR1 is SGHAT, CDR2 FQNNGV. CDR3 length: 15 amino acids. The CDR3, as DNA: TGTGCCAGCAGCTCGTCGTACCCGGGTCTTAATGAGCAGTTCTTC. Protein product: CASSSSYPGLNEQFF. Using reference TRBV11-2 and TRBJ2-1 for the parts outside the CDR3, the full variable domain is EAGVAQSPRYKIIEKRQSVAFWCNPISGHATLYWYQQILGQGPKLLIQFQNNGVVDDSQLPKDRFSAERLKGVDSTLKIQPAKLEDSAVYLCASSSSYPGLNEQFFGPGTRLTVL.

This chain links TRBV6-5 with TRBJ1-2; 7 nucleotides line up with TRBD1. V lost 0 bases to trimming and J lost 3 bases; unmatched junction nucleotides: 7. The CDR3 runs 16 residues. The germline CDR1 and CDR2 sequences are MNHEY and SVGAGI. The CDR3 DNA is TGTGCCAGCAGTTACTCGATGGTCGGGACAGACTATGGCTACACCTTC. This sequence encodes CASSYSMVGTDYGYTF.

The chain couples TRBV6-6 to TRBJ2-1; a possible D gene is TRBD1 (5 bases). This CDR3 spans 14 amino acids. CDR1 and CDR2 (germline): MNHNY, SVGAGI (reference sequence). The V gene lost 2 bases and the J gene lost 4 bases, with 9 bases spanning the gap. The CDR3 sequence: CASSYGQGYNEQFF. Written as DNA, the CDR3 is TGTGCCAGCAGTTACGGTCAGGGATACAATGAGCAGTTCTTC.

The count of this clone is one. V gene TRBV25-1 combines with J gene TRBJ1-2; perhaps TRBD1 as D (6 bases). Looked up from germline, CDR1 is MGHDK and CDR2 is SYGVNS. Between the trimmed V and J ends, which lost 3 bases and 8 bases, there was a span of 19 bases. This CDR3 region has 15 residues. The CDR3: CASSDPRTDRRGYTF. CDR3 bases: TGTGCCAGCAGTGATCCCCGGACAGATCGCCGGGGCTACACCTTC.